This T cell receptor (beta chain) originates from a study of blood T cell repertoires in COVID-19. About the research overall: T cells, B-cell-depleted T cells, or PBMCs supplied cDNA or gDNA.

CDR1 is KGHSH and CDR2 is LQKENI in the germline V gene. With 3 bases clipped from V and 1 base from J, the junction kept 10 bases outside the gene matches. The CDR3 spans 17 residues. In the original workflow: How many nucleated cells were present was estimated from reference gene primer amplification. Libraries were prepared by immunoSEQ multiplex PCR; TCRdb keeps only in-frame clonotypes and omits some of them. Clone size and V and J calls were adopted from that table, with D and trimming inferred from the DNA. The sample records roughly 18,000 clones, under 90% being singletons. Sequenced material: peripheral blood. This TCR derives from a human donor in a cohort sampled during active COVID-19. The V gene is TRBV18, the J gene TRBJ2-7, with TRBD1 matching 9 bases. The CDR3 sequence is CASSPIPGQGFSYEQYF. Here the CDR3 DNA reads TGTGCCAGCTCACCTATCCCGGGACAGGGATTTTCCTACGAGCAGTACTTC.